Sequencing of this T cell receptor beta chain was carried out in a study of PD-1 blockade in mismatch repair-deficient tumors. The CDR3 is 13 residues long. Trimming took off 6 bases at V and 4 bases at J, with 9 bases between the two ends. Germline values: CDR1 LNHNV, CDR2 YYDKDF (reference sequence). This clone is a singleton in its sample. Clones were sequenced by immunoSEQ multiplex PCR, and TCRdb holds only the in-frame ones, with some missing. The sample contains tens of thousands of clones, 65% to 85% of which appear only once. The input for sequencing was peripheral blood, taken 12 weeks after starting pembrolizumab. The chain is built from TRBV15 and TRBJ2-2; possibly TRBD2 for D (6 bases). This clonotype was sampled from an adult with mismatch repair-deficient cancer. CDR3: CATRSSGTGELFF. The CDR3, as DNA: TGTGCCACCAGGAGTAGCGGCACCGGGGAGCTGTTTTTT.